Given below is one TCR beta chain in context. Study processing details: Amplification of reference gene primers provided the estimated nucleated cell counts. Data came from immunoSEQ multiplex PCR; TCRdb stores just in-frame clones and leaves some out. V, J and clone size are taken as reported in that table, and D and trimming were inferred from the DNA itself. The sample carries under 60,000 clones, about 88% recorded once. The data stem from a study of blood T cell repertoires in COVID-19. Study background: Collection of acute and convalescent COVID-19 samples took place in the United States, Italy and Spain. PBMCs, B-cell-depleted T cells, or T cells provided the cDNA or gDNA that made up the material.

V gave up 1 base and J gave up 9 bases, with 18 bases separating them. Per the germline V gene, CDR1 is PRHDT and CDR2 is FYEKMQ (reference sequence). The length of the CDR3 is 16 residues. J is TRBJ1-4 and V is TRBV13; D gene unclear. This TCR was sampled from a man aged 60 to 69 with acute or convalescent COVID-19. The material sequenced was peripheral blood. The CDR3 region is CASSLEARQAFKKLFF. The CDR3 DNA sequence: TGTGCCAGCAGCTTAGAGGCACGGCAGGCCTTTAAAAAACTGTTTTTT.